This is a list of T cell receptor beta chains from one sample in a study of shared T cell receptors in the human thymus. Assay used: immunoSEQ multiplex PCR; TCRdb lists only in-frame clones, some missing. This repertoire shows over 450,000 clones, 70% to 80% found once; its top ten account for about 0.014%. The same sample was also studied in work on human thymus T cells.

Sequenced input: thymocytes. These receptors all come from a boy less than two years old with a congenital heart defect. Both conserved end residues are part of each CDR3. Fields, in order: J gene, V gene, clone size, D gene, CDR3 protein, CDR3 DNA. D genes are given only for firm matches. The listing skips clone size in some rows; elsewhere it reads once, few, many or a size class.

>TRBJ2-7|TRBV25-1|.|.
CASRVSSYEQYF
TGTGCCAGCAGGGTGAGCTCCTACGAGCAGTACTTC
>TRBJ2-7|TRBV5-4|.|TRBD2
CASSLDPGLAGDAGYEQYF
TGTGCCAGCAGCTTGGATCCCGGACTAGCGGGAGATGCGGGTTACGAGCAGTACTTC
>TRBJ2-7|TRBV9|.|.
CASSALEPPYEQYF
TGTGCCAGCAGCGCACTCGAACCTCCCTACGAGCAGTACTTC
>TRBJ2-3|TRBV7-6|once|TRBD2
CASSPGLAGGPDTDTQYF
TGTGCCAGCAGCCCAGGACTAGCGGGAGGGCCAGACACAGATACGCAGTATTTT
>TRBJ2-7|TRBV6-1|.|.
CASRRNQLDLEYF
TGTGCCAGCAGAAGGAATCAACTAGATCTCGAGTACTTC
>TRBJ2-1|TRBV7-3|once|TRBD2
CASSTSGREKNEQFF
TGTGCCAGCAGCACTAGCGGGAGGGAGAAGAATGAGCAGTTCTTC
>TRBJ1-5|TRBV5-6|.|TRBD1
CASSPDRGSQPQHF
TGTGCCAGCAGCCCAGACAGGGGAAGTCAGCCCCAGCATTTT
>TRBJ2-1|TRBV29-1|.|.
CSARGRNEQFF
TGCAGCGCTAGAGGTAGGAATGAGCAGTTCTTC
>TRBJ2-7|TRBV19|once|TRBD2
CASSRTSGRLEGDEQYF
TGTGCCAGTAGCCGGACTAGCGGGAGGCTTGAGGGGGACGAGCAGTACTTC
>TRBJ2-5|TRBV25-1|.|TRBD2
CASRREGQETQYF
TGTGCCAGCAGACGGGAGGGCCAAGAGACCCAGTACTTC
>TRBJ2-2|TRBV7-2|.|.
CASSLIHVDSHTGELFF
TGTGCCAGCAGCTTAATTCATGTGGACAGCCACACCGGGGAGCTGTTTTTT
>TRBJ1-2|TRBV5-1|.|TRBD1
CASSNTGTGVDVNYGYTF
TGCGCCAGCAGCAATACCGGGACAGGGGTCGATGTCAACTATGGCTACACCTTC
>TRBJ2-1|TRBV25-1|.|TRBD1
CASSAPGTGKEGNEQFF
TGTGCCAGCAGTGCCCCCGGGACAGGGAAGGAGGGCAATGAGCAGTTCTTC
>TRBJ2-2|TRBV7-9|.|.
CASSLRANTGELFF
TGTGCCAGCAGCCTGAGGGCCAACACCGGGGAGCTGTTTTTT
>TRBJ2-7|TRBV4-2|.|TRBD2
CASRAGTSRF
TGTGCCAGCAGGGCCGGGACTAGCCGCTTC
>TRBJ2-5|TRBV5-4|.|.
CASWRWTHGRETQYF
TGTGCCAGCTGGCGGTGGACACACGGGCGAGAGACCCAGTACTTC